This T cell receptor (beta chain) was observed in a study of PD-1 blockade in classical Hodgkin lymphoma (dated by TCRdb to about 2020). Context from the whole study: Nivolumab dosing was 3 mg/kg intravenously every 2 weeks, continuing until either disease progression or unacceptable toxicity. To define a peripheral blood immune signature of response to PD-1 blockade in classical Hodgkin lymphoma, the study combined TCR beta sequencing with CyTOF.

Genomic DNA was extracted with the Qiagen DNeasy kit from unsorted PBMCs and from negatively selected CD4+ and CD8+ fractions. TCR beta CDR3 regions were amplified by immunoSEQ multiplex PCR using primers annealing to V and J segments. Amplification bias was minimized using a synthetic immune receptor repertoire, and residual bias was removed computationally after sequencing. As for the authors' bioinformatics: Repertoire diversity was quantified as the Shannon entropy index using custom Python scripts. Unsorted, CD4+ and CD8+ repertoires were analyzed separately, except for combined analyses in which CD4+ and CD8+ sequences were merged in silico. Clonal expansion was defined as a frequency increase of at least 2-fold after treatment compared with C1D1, and clones undetected at baseline were assigned a pseudocount of 0.5. Singleton clones were defined as clones with 0 or 1 copy at C1D1, and non-singleton clones were defined as clones with 2 or more copies. By matching protein sequences in sorted samples from the same patient, clones expanded in unsorted samples were annotated as CD4+, CD8+ or unknown. Wilcoxon tests on paired samples were used to test diversity changes from C1D1 to C4D1. TCRdb stores this immuneACCESS table with in-frame sequences only. Part of the clones is absent; in the studies checked, under half of the shortfall reflects unresolved V genes, and no reason is known for the rest. That table is the source of V, J and clone size, and D and trimming were worked out from the DNA. Present in this sample are over 60,000 clones, roughly nine tenths of which were seen just once. The ten top clones hold about a tenth of the sample.

On this clone itself: Its antigen is not yet known. No much larger clonotype is one base removed from it; base qualities were not supplied.

Broad study findings and their caveats: Newly diagnosed patients were reported to have lower baseline TCR diversity than healthy donors, and relapsed/refractory patients were reported to have lower baseline TCR diversity still. Lower diversity was observed in patients in whom nivolumab was started less than 1 year after ASCT, and these patients were excluded from later analyses so that confounding by immune reconstitution would be avoided. Only a single clinical trial cohort was studied, and what caused the repertoire differences, possibly disease activity or prior therapy, remained undefined. Among trial patients, those achieving complete response had baseline diversity similar to that of newly diagnosed patients, while diversity was significantly lower in partial responders and progressors. By C4D1, a significant rise was seen in CD4+ TCR diversity but not in CD8+ TCR diversity (p=0.0027 vs p=0.16), and the rise was most apparent among complete responders (p=0.02).

The sample's time point, from its label and the paper: cycle 4 day 1 (C4D1), after less than seven weeks of nivolumab. Relapse after autologous stem cell transplantation had occurred in all trial patients, and cohorts A, B and C were distinguished by prior brentuximab vedotin exposure. The trial cohort comprised approximately 55 patients with relapsed/refractory classical Hodgkin lymphoma whose best overall responses were complete response, partial response or progressive disease. Single-agent nivolumab was administered to trial patients in the multi-cohort phase II CheckMate 205 trial. Best overall response was determined by an independent review committee according to the 2007 International Working Group response criteria. PBMCs from the trial were collected at three points: immediately before nivolumab initiation (C1D1), and during therapy at cycle 2 day 1 and cycle 4 day 1. After peripheral blood was drawn into 8 mL Vacutainer Cell Preparation Tubes, PBMCs were isolated by centrifugation and then cryopreserved.

V loses 4 bases, J loses 2 bases, and the germline ends lie 15 bases apart. Spanning cysteine to phenylalanine, the CDR3 consists of 15 amino acids. Only the CDR3 region is kept as DNA, spanning 45 bases read in frame from base 1. This material consisted of peripheral blood mononuclear cells (PBMCs), taken before the fourth cycle of nivolumab. The sequence was obtained from a human donor with classical Hodgkin lymphoma. Rearrangement joined TRBV5-7 to TRBJ1-1; there is no confident call for the D gene. TRBV5-7 is an ORF, with its function uncertain. The encoded CDR3 is CASSLSSWHNTEAFF. The DNA reads TGTGCCAGCAGCCTCAGCAGTTGGCATAACACTGAAGCTTTCTTT.